Here is one TCR beta chain with its context. The antigen is not known. The data belong to a study of cytomegalovirus exposure and HLA in healthy donors. Study findings and constraints: On later analysis, the bulk of CMV-associated TCR beta chains appeared to be HLA-restricted. For most TCR sequences rarity was the rule, although some public TCRs occurred in many donors. There were a few CMV-associated chains whose specificity for CMV antigens was confirmed in vitro.

At the time of sampling, donors were nominally healthy, though unrecorded immune exposures were likely. Primers included in the PCR were 60 Vbeta and 13 Jbeta primers. The assay was immunoSEQ multiplex PCR, and TCRdb's table has in-frame clones only and misses some. The table shows about 170,000 clones, with almost 85% occurring only once. Trimming stripped 4 bases from V and 6 bases from J, with 7 bases between. CDR1 is SGHVS and CDR2 is FQNEAQ in the germline V gene. This CDR3 spans 12 amino acids. Sequenced sample: PBMCs. The rearrangement links TRBV7-8 to TRBJ1-5; no clear D gene. This sequence was found in a girl aged 5 to 17 in good health and CMV-seropositive. The CDR3 region is CASSSPGQPQHF. The CDR3 DNA sequence: TGTGCCAGCAGCTCGCCGGGTCAGCCCCAGCATTTT.